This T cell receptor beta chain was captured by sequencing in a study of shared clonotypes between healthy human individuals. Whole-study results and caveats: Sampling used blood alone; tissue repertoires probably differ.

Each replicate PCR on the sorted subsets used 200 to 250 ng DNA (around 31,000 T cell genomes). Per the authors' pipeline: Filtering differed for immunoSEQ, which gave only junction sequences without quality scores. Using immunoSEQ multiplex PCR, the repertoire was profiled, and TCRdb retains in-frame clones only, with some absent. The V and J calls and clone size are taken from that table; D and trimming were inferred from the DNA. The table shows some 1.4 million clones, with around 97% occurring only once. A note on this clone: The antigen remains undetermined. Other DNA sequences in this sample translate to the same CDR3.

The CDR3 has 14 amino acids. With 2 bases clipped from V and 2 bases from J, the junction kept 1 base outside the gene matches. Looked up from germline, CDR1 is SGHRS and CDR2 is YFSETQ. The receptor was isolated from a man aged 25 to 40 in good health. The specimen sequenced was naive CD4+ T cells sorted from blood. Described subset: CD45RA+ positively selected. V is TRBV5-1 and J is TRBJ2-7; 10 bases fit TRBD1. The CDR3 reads CASSFGTGAYEQYF. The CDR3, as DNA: TGCGCCAGCAGCTTTGGGACAGGGGCCTACGAGCAGTACTTC.